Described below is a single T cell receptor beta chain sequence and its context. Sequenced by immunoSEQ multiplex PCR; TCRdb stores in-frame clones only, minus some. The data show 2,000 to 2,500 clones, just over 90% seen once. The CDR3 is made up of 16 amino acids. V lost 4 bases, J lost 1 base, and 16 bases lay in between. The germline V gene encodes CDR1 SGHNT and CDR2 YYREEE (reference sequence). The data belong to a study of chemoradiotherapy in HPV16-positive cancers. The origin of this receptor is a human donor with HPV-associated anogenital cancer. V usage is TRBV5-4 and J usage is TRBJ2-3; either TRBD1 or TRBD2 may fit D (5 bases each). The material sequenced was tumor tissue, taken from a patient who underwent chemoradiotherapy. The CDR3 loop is CASSPRGSGGTDTQYF. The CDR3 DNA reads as TGTGCCAGCAGCCCGAGGGGTAGTGGTGGCACAGATACGCAGTATTTT.